One and the same sample provided the 18 T cell receptor beta chains below, sequenced in a study of T cells in Graves' hyperthyroidism and ophthalmopathy. TCR beta CDR3 regions were amplified from RNA transcripts. HTBI primers were employed in a first-round RT-PCR of the TCR CDR3. TCRdb reanalysed the multiplex PCR reads using MiXCR and keeps one entry per CDR3 protein. The sample lists under 350,000 distinct CDR3 sequences, around a sixth occurring once. Material for sequencing was blood. All receptors derive from a woman between 50 and 59 years old with Graves' hyperthyroidism.

V usage is TRBV20-1 and J usage is TRBJ2-7; 7 bases fit TRBD2. The CDR3 runs to 15 residues. In germline, CDR1 is DFQATT, CDR2 SNEGSKA (reference sequence). V gave up 0 bases and J gave up 3 bases; unmatched junction bases: 8. The CDR3 DNA is TGCAGTGCTAGAGATGGAGCGGGAAGGCTCTACGAGCAGTACTTC. Translated: CSARDGAGRLYEQYF.

The chain uses TRBV7-9 and TRBJ1-3; D ambiguous. V lost 2 bases to trimming and J lost 0 bases, with 2 bases between them. The germline V gene encodes CDR1 SEHNR and CDR2 FQNEAQ (reference sequence). This CDR3 spans 13 amino acids. The CDR3 DNA follows: TGTGCCAGCAGCTTATACTCTGGAAACACCATATATTTT. Translated, it gives CASSLYSGNTIYF.

This clonotype was picked up a small number of times. J is TRBJ2-1 and V is TRBV7-9; D may be TRBD1 (6 bases). Germline V gene sequence: CDR1 SEHNR, CDR2 FQNEAQ (reference sequence). V was trimmed by 3 bases and J by 0 bases, leaving 15 bases between them. The CDR3 length is 17 residues. The CDR3 sequence: CASSFSTGLSSYNEQFF. The CDR3 DNA reads TGTGCCAGCAGCTTTAGTACAGGGCTTAGCTCCTACAATGAGCAGTTCTTC.

Turning to this clonotype: A read error may account for a junction end that differs from germline. V gene TRBV2 combines with J gene TRBJ2-2, with D perhaps matching TRBD2 (6 bases). The germline CDR1 and CDR2 sequences are SNHLY and FYNNEI. This CDR3 region has 17 residues. The CDR3 DNA sequence: TGTGCCGGCAGTGAAAGGGAGCTAGCGCGAGGAACCGGGGAGCTGTTTTTT. Its protein product is CAGSERELARGTGELFF.

Comments on this clonotype: This sequence may be a read error, since a much larger clone differs from it by one base. V and J are TRBV12-3 or TRBV12-4 and TRBJ1-4; the D gene is possibly TRBD1 (5 bases). The CDR3 is made up of 13 amino acids. Trimming left V 3 bases short and J 5 bases short, with 7 bases between. The CDR3 reads CASSFQGNEKLFF. The DNA for the CDR3 is TGTGCCAGCAGTTTCCAGGGAAATGAAAAACTGTTTTTT.

This clonotype was recorded a few times. The CDR3 DNA follows: TGTGCCAGCAGCTTCGGGTTCTTACAGCACACTGAAGCTTTCTTT. It translates to CASSFGFLQHTEAFF. The chain has TRBV7-3 and TRBJ1-1; no clear D gene. The CDR3 totals 15 residues. V gave up 3 bases and J gave up 3 bases, with 14 bases separating them. Germline assignment: CDR1 SGHTA and CDR2 FQGTGA.

V is TRBV7-8 and J is TRBJ2-7; D gene unclear. Trimming took 3 bases from V and 2 from J, leaving 8 bases between them. This CDR3 contains 13 residues. Per germline, CDR1 SGHVS and CDR2 FQNEAQ. The DNA of the CDR3 is TGTGCCAGCAGCTTTTCCAAGACCTACGAGCAGTACTTC. Its translation: CASSFSKTYEQYF. The full variable domain, in which reference TRBV7-8 and TRBJ2-7 provide the parts outside the CDR3, is GAGVSQSPRYKVAKRGQDVALRCDPISGHVSLFWYQQALGQGPEFLTYFQNEAQLDKSGLPSDRFFAERPEGSVSTLKIQRTQQEDSAVYLCASSFSKTYEQYFGPGTRLTVT.

This clonotype was seen repeatedly, ten times or more. V usage is TRBV20-1 and J usage is TRBJ1-2; D not resolved. This CDR3 has 13 residues. Germline values: CDR1 DFQATT, CDR2 SNEGSKA (reference sequence). The germline V and J ends were trimmed by 5 bases and 0 bases, with 10 bases remaining between them. Written as DNA, the CDR3 is TGCAGTGCTTATGTCGCAGCTAACTATGGCTACACCTTC. Protein product: CSAYVAANYGYTF.

The V gene is TRBV20-1, the J gene TRBJ1-4; D gene ambiguous. Looked up from germline, CDR1 is DFQATT and CDR2 is SNEGSKA (reference sequence). CDR3 length equals 11 residues. The germline V and J ends were trimmed by 6 bases and 5 bases, with 7 bases remaining between them. The CDR3 nucleotides read TGCAGTGCCCCCTCCAATGAAAAACTGTTTTTT. The encoded protein is CSAPSNEKLFF.

This clonotype was detected many times. The chain carries TRBV7-8 and TRBJ2-3; D not certain. Germline V lookup: CDR1 SGHVS, CDR2 FQNEAQ. V was pared by 5 bases and J by 5 bases, with 8 bases between. The CDR3 consists of 12 residues. The CDR3 loop is CASSPLIDTQYF. The CDR3 bases are TGTGCCAGCAGCCCACTGATAGATACGCAGTATTTT.

In its sample, this clonotype was seen many times. This chain connects TRBV18 to TRBJ1-4; D gene ambiguous. The CDR3 consists of 13 residues. Germline-derived CDR1 and CDR2 are KGHSH and LQKENI. V lost 3 bases and J 8 bases, leaving 10 bases between the germline ends. The CDR3 nucleotides read TGTGCCAGCTCACCTCAGGATGGAGAAAAACTGTTTTTT. It encodes CASSPQDGEKLFF.

This clonotype was seen many times. The CDR3: CASSKQGGDQPQHF. CDR3 DNA sequence: TGTGCCAGCAGTAAACAGGGGGGCGATCAGCCCCAGCATTTT. The chain combines TRBV2 with TRBJ1-5; 8 bases map to TRBD1. J lost 5 bases, V lost 5 bases, and 5 bases had no gene match. Looked up from germline, CDR1 is SNHLY and CDR2 is FYNNEI. The length of the CDR3 is 14 residues.

The sample holds many counts of this clonotype. The chain is built from TRBV12-3 or TRBV12-4 and TRBJ1-1; D not resolved. The CDR3 contains 13 residues. V was shortened by 4 bases and J by 6 bases, with 12 bases between the two germline ends. CDR3 bases: TGTGCCAGCAGTTCCCCCGGACGGTCTGAAGCTTTCTTT. Translation gives CASSSPGRSEAFF.

Turning to this clonotype: Without the conserved terminal phenylalanine or tryptophan, this CDR3 likely stems from a read error. The chain is built from TRBV30 and TRBJ1-2; D not certain. Trimming left V 0 bases short and J 7 bases short, with 12 bases between. The CDR3 length is 13 residues. The germline V gene has CDR1 GTSNPN and CDR2 SVGIG (reference sequence). The CDR3 loop is CAWSVPGVIGYTL. In nucleotides, the CDR3 is TGTGCCTGGAGTGTGCCCGGGGTGATTGGCTACACCCTC.

The chain uses TRBV4-1 and TRBJ1-2; D is uncertain. Germline CDR1 reads MGHRA; CDR2 reads YSYEKL. The CDR3 loop spans 14 amino acids. The V and J ends lost 4 bases and 2 bases respectively, with 11 bases between them. CDR3 DNA: TGCGCCAGCAGCCCCGTCGGCTCGAACTATGGCTACACCTTC. This sequence encodes CASSPVGSNYGYTF.

This clonotype has ten or more counts. DNA for the CDR3: TGTGCCAGCAGCAAGAGTCAGTTCTATGGCTACACCTTC. Protein: CASSKSQFYGYTF. The chain carries TRBV11-2 and TRBJ1-2; D is uncertain. This CDR3 is 13 amino acids long. Germline V CDR1 and CDR2: SGHAT, FQNNGV. Trimming shortened V by 5 bases and J by 4 bases, and 11 bases separated the two germline ends.

This clonotype was seen at least ten times. The chain has TRBV28 and TRBJ2-7; 13 bases map to TRBD2. The CDR3 consists of 17 residues. Germline trimming cut 7 bases from V and 0 bases from J; bases unmatched to any gene: 9. Germline lookup yields CDR1 MDHEN and CDR2 SYDVKM. The DNA for the CDR3 is TGTGCCAGCAACCACGGGGGACTAGCGGGGTCCTCCTACGAGCAGTACTTC. This codes for CASNHGGLAGSSYEQYF.

This clonotype was recorded a few times. The chain combines TRBV11-2 with TRBJ1-2, with TRBD1 identical over 7 bases. The CDR3 length is 14 residues. Germline-derived CDR1 and CDR2 are SGHAT and FQNNGV. The V and J ends lost 1 base and 6 bases, in that order; junction bases with no gene match: 5. CDR3 residues: CASSLGPGQDGYTF. The CDR3 bases are TGTGCCAGCAGCTTAGGACCCGGACAGGATGGCTACACCTTC. The full variable domain, its missing parts supplied by reference TRBV11-2 and TRBJ1-2, is EAGVAQSPRYKIIEKRQSVAFWCNPISGHATLYWYQQILGQGPKLLIQFQNNGVVDDSQLPKDRFSAERLKGVDSTLKIQPAKLEDSAVYLCASSLGPGQDGYTFGSGTRLTVV.